Sequencing of this T cell receptor (beta chain) was carried out in a study of T cells after yellow fever vaccination. Whole-study results and caveats: Post-booster repertoires contained most primary-vaccination clones again (96% CD4, over 70% CD8).

About this clonotype: The antigen is not known.

Conversion of TCR transcripts into cDNA relied on 5'RACE template switching, which added a universal primer site and UMIs. TCRdb passed the 5' RACE reads through MiXCR, listing each CDR3 protein once. The top ten clones hold approximately 18% of a sample with 300,000 to 400,000 distinct CDR3 sequences, roughly 7.5% of them seen once. This CDR3 is built from 14 residues. The V gene end was trimmed by 6 bases and the J gene end by 5 bases; junction bases not matched to a gene: 9. Germline CDR1 SQVTM, CDR2 ANQGSEA. V is TRBV29-1 and J is TRBJ2-1, with 8 bases lining up with TRBD1. The sequencing here drew on PBMCs, taken more than 40 days after the first yellow fever vaccination. The clonotype originates from a man between 18 and 29 years old who received the YFV17D yellow fever vaccine. The CDR3 DNA reads as TGCAGCGTAGAGCACAGGGGGAACGACAATGAGCAGTTCTTC. It encodes CSVEHRGNDNEQFF.